A selection of T cell receptor beta chains follows, all from one sample in a study of blood T cell repertoires in COVID-19. Here immunoSEQ multiplex PCR was the method, and the copy in TCRdb shows in-frame clones only, minus some. The repertoire holds under 250,000 clones, with about 86% as singletons. Material for sequencing was peripheral blood. The receptors originated from a man between 50 and 59 years old with active or convalescent COVID-19. The CDR3 runs from the conserved cysteine through the conserved F or W. Each record gives: CDR3 DNA, CDR3 protein, D gene, clone size, J gene, V gene. A D gene is named only where the DNA matches it firmly. Size is stated for part of the rows, as once, few or many counts, or as a class when the clone is expanded.

TGCGCCAGCAGCCGAGCCACAGGGGGGTTCTATGGCTACACCTTC CASSRATGGFYGYTF TRBD1 NA TRBJ1-2 TRBV5-1
TGTGCCAGCAGCCAAGAATTTGGACTAGCGGGGGGCAATGAGCAGTTCTTC CASSQEFGLAGGNEQFF TRBD2 NA TRBJ2-1 TRBV4-2
TGTGCCAGCAGCTTAGCGGGGCCCGGGGAGCTGTTTTTT CASSLAGPGELFF NA once TRBJ2-2 TRBV7-2
TGTGCCAGCAGTCCGGGTCTCATGGTAGATACGCAGTATTTT CASSPGLMVDTQYF NA NA TRBJ2-3 TRBV6-2/TRBV6-3
TGTGCCAGCAGCCCCCGGAGGGGGGGGGATGAAAAACTGTTTTTT CASSPRRGGDEKLFF NA NA TRBJ1-4 TRBV13
TGTGCCAGCAGTTCGGGACAGGGGGCGTTCAATGAGCAGTTCTTC CASSSGQGAFNEQFF TRBD1 NA TRBJ2-1 TRBV28
TGTGCCAGCAGCTCCGGAGGGGTTAATTCACCCCTCCACTTT CASSSGGVNSPLHF NA NA TRBJ1-6 TRBV5-8
TGTGCCAGCAGTAACACGAGGGGAGGAACTGAAGCTTTCTTT CASSNTRGGTEAFF NA NA TRBJ1-1 TRBV2
TGTGCCAGCAGCCCCAGAGGGAGCACTGAAGCTTTCTTT CASSPRGSTEAFF NA NA TRBJ1-1 TRBV6-5
TGTGCCAGCAGCCAGACTAGCGGGGAAGAGCAGTTCTTC CASSQTSGEEQFF TRBD2 NA TRBJ2-1 TRBV7-2
TGTGCCAGCAGCTCCCGGACAGGAGAAAGCTCTGAAGCTTTCTTT CASSSRTGESSEAFF TRBD1 few TRBJ1-1 TRBV7-2
TGTGCCAGCGCGGGGAGGGGGACTAATGAAAAACTGTTTTTT CASAGRGTNEKLFF NA NA TRBJ1-4 TRBV5-5
TGTGCCAGCAGCCTGGGACAGGGCTTATACTACGAGCAGTACTTC CASSLGQGLYYEQYF TRBD1 NA TRBJ2-7 TRBV7-9
TGTGCCAGCAGTGAGCAGGGGAAGGCTCAGCCCCAGCATTTT CASSEQGKAQPQHF NA NA TRBJ1-5 TRBV6-1